Sequencing of this TCR beta chain was carried out in a study of regulatory T cells in long-lasting Graves disease. Comment on this clonotype: A much more abundant neighbour one base away suggests this may be a read error.

Germline CDR1 and CDR2: LGHNA and YSLEER. V lost 2 bases to trimming and J lost 4 bases; unmatched junction nucleotides: 3. This CDR3 comprises 15 residues. Time point here: newly diagnosed GD, antithyroid drugs for less than 3 months. Construction of the TCR library relied on RNA isolated from PBMCs. Construction of the TCR beta libraries employed iRepertoire HTBI primers in conjunction with Arm-PCR of CDR3 regions. TCRdb fed the multiplex PCR reads into MiXCR, producing one record per CDR3 protein. The table shows some 340,000 distinct CDR3 sequences, with about an eighth occurring only once. The sample also formed part of further work on T cells in Graves' hyperthyroidism and ophthalmopathy. In that study: With the HTBI primer set, the TCR CDR3 went through a first round of RT-PCR.

This chain connects TRBV4-3 to TRBJ2-3; 10 nucleotides agree with TRBD2. The sample here was peripheral blood mononuclear cells (PBMCs), taken at new diagnosis, from a patient treated with antithyroid drugs. This clonotype originated in a woman under 30 with Graves disease. The DNA of the CDR3 is TGCGCCAGCAGCCAAAGCGGGAGGGGCGCAGATACGCAGTATTTT. Translation: CASSQSGRGADTQYF.